This T cell receptor beta chain was sequenced for a study of PD-1 blockade in classical Hodgkin lymphoma. As regards this clone: Its antigen is unknown.

Study-wide results and limits: Repertoire differences lack defined causes, possibly disease activity or prior therapy. At baseline, newly diagnosed patients reportedly showed less TCR diversity than healthy donors.

V gave up 4 bases and J gave up 5 bases, with 11 bases separating them. The CDR3 has 13 amino acids. The germline V gene encodes CDR1 MNHEY and CDR2 SVGAGI. Sequencing was performed with immunoSEQ multiplex PCR; in TCRdb, only in-frame clones are kept and a portion is missing. The repertoire holds about 46,000 clones, with about nine tenths as singletons. Stated time point: newly diagnosed, previously untreated cHL patient sample. PBMCs from patients with newly diagnosed, untreated classical Hodgkin lymphoma served as a comparison group for the relapsed/refractory trial patients. The chain employs TRBV6-5 and TRBJ1-2; maybe TRBD1 (6 bases). The sample comprised peripheral blood mononuclear cells (PBMCs). This clonotype was sampled from a human donor with classical Hodgkin lymphoma. The DNA for the CDR3 is TGTGCCAGCAGTTTACAGGGCCCTTATGGCTACACCTTC. It is translated as CASSLQGPYGYTF.